The following is a T cell receptor (beta chain) sequence with its context. Trimming shortened V by 1 base and J by 10 bases, and 7 bases separated the two germline ends. Germline loops: CDR1 SGHAT, CDR2 FQNNGV. CDR3 length: 11 amino acids. This entry comes from a study of blood T cell repertoires in COVID-19. As for the study in general: Acute-phase and convalescent COVID-19 samples originated in the United States, Italy and Spain.

Original processing methods: Quantification of nucleated cells was approximated via reference gene primer amplification. The protocol was immunoSEQ multiplex PCR, while the TCRdb copy is restricted to in-frame clones and leaves out a portion. V, J and clone size are taken as reported in that table, and D and trimming were inferred from the DNA itself. The sample includes some 200,000 clones, around 81% of them seen just once. The V and J genes are TRBV11-2 and TRBJ1-1; possible D gene TRBD1, 5 bases. The sequence was collected from a woman in her 70s with acute or convalescent COVID-19. Sequencing used peripheral blood. The CDR3 bases are TGTGCCAGCAGCTTAGTGGGGGGAGCTTTCTTT. Amino acids: CASSLVGGAFF. The entire variable domain, with the rest obtained from reference TRBV11-2 and TRBJ1-1, is as follows: EAGVAQSPRYKIIEKRQSVAFWCNPISGHATLYWYQQILGQGPKLLIQFQNNGVVDDSQLPKDRFSAERLKGVDSTLKIQPAKLEDSAVYLCASSLVGGAFFGQGTRLTVV.